This entry features one TCR beta chain sequence. V was cut by 5 bases and J by 0 bases, with 10 bases left in between. Looked up from germline, CDR1 is SGHTA and CDR2 is FQGNSA. The CDR3 loop spans 14 amino acids. The data are from a study of OX40 agonist ivuxolimab in advanced cancers. TCRdb's copy holds only in-frame clones and misses some; the assay was immunoSEQ multiplex PCR. The sample contains approximately 89,000 clones, over 75% of which appear only once. The specimen was CD4+ or CD8+ T cells sorted from blood, collected in a trial of the OX40 agonist ivuxolimab. The chain carries TRBV7-2 and TRBJ1-1; D is ambiguous. The clonotype originates from an adult with an advanced solid tumor such as melanoma, head and neck, liver or kidney cancer. The CDR3 DNA reads TGTGCCAGCAGCCTCCCGGAAATGAACACTGAAGCTTTCTTT. Amino acids: CASSLPEMNTEAFF. The variable domain in full, completed from reference TRBV7-2 and TRBJ1-1, reads GAGVSQSPSNKVTEKGKDVELRCDPISGHTALYWYRQSLGQGLEFLIYFQGNSAPDKSGLPSDRFSAERTGGSVSTLTIQRTQQEDSAVYLCASSLPEMNTEAFFGQGTRLTVV.